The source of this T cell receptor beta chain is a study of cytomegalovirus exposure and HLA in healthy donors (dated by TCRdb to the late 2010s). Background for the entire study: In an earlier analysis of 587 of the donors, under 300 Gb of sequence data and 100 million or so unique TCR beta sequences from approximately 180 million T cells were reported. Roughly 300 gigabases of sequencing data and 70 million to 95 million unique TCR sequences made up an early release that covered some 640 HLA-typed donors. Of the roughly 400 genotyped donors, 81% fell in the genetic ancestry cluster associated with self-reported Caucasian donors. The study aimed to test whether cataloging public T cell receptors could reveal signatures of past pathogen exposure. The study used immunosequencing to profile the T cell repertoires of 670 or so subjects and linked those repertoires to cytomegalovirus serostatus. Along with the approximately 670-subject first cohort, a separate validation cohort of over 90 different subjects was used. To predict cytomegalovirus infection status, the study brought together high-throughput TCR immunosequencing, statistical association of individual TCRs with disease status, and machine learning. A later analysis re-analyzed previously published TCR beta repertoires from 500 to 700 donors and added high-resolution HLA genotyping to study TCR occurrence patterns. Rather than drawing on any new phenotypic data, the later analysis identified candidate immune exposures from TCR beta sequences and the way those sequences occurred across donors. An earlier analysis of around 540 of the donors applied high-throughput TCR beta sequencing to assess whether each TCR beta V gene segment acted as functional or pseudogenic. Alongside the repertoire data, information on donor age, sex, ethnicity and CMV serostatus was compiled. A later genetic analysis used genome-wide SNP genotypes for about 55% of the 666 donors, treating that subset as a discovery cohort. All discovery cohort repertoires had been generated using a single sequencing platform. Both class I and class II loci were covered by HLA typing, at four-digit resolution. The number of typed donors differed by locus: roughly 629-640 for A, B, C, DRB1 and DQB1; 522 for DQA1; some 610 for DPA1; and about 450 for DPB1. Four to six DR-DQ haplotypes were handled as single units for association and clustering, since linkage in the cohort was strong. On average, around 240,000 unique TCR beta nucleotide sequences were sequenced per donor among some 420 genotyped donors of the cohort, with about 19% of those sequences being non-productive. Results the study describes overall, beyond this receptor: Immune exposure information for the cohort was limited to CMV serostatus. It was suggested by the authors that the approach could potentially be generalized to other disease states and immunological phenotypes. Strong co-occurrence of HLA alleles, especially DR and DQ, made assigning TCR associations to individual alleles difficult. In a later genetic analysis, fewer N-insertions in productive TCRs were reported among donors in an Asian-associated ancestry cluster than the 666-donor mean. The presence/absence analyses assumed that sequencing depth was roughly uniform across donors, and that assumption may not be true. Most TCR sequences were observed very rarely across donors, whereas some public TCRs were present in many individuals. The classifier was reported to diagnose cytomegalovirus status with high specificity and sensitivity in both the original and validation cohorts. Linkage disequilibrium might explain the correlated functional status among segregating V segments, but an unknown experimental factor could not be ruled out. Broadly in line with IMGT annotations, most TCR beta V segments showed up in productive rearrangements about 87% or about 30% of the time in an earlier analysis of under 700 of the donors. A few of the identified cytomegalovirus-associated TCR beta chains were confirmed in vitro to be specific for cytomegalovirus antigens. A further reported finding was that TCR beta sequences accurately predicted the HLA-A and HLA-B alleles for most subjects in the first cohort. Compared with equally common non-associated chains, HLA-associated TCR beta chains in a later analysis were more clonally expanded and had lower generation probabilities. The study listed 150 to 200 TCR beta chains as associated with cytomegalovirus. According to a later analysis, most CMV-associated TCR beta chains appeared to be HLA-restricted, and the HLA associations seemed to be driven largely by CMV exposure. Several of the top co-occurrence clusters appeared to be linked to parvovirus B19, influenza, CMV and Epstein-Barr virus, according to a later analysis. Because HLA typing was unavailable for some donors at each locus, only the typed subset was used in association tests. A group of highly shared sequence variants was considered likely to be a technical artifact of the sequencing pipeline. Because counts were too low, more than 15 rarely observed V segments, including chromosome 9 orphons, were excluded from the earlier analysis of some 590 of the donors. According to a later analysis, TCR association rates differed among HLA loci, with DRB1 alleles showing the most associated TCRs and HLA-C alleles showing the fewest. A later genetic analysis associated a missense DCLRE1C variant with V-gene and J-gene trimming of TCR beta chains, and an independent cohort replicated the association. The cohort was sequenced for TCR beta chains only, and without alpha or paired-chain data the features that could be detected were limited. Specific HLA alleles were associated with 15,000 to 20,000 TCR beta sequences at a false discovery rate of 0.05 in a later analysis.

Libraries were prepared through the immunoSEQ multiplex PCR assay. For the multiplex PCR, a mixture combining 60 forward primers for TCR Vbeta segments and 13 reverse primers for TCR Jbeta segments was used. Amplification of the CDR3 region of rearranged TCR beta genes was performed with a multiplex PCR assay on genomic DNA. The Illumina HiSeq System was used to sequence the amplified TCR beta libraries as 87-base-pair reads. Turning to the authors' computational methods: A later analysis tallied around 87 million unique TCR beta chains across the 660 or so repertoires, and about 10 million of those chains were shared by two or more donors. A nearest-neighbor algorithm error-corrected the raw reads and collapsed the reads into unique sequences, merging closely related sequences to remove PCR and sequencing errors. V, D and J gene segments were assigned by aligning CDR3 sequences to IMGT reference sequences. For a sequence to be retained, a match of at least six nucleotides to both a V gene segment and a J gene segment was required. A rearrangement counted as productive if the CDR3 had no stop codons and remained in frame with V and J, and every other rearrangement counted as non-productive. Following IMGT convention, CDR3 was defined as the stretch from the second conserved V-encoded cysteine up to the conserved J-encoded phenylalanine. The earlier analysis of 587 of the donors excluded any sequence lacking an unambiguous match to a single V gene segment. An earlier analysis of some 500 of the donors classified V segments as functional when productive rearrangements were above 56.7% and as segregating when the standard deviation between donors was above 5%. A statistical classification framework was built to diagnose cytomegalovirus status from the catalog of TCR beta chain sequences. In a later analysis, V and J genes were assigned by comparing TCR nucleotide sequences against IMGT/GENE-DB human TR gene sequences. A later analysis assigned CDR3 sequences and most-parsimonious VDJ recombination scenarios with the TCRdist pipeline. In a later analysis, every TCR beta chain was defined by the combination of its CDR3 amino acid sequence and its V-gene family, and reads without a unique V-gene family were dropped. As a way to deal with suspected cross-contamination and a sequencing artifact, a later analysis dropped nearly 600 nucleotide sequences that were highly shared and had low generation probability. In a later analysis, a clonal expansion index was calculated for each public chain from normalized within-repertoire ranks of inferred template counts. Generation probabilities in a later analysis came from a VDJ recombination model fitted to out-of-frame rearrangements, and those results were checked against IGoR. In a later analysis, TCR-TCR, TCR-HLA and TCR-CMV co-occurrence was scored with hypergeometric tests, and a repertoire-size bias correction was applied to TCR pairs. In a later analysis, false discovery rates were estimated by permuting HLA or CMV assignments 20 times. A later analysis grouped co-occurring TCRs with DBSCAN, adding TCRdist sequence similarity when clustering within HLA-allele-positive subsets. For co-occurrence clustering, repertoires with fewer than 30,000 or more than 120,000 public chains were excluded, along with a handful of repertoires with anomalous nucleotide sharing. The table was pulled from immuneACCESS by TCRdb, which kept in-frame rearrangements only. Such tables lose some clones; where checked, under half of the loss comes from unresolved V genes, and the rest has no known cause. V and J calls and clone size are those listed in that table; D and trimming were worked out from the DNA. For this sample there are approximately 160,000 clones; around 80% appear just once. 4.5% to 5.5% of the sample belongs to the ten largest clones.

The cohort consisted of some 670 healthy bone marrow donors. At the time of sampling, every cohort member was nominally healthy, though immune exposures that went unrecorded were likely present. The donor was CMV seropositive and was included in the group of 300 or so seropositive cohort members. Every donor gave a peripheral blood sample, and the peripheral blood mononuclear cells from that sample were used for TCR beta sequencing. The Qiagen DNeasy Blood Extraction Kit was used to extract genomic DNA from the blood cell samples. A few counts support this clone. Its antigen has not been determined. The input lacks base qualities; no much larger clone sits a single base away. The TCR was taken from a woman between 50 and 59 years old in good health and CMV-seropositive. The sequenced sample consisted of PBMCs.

The nucleotide sequence is given as TGTGCCAGCTTGGACAGGGGGCTGATCACCGGGGAGCTGTTTTTT. This sequence encodes CASLDRGLITGELFF. The chain is encoded by TRBV6-1 joined to TRBJ2-2, with 11 bases in between that match TRBD1. From a lookup of the germline V gene, CDR1 and CDR2 are MNHNS and SASEGT. Ends trimmed: V by 8 bases, J by 4 bases; bases unmatched to a gene: 6. From the cysteine through the phenylalanine, the CDR3 covers 15 amino acids. This entry keeps only the CDR3 DNA: 45 bases, framed from base 1.